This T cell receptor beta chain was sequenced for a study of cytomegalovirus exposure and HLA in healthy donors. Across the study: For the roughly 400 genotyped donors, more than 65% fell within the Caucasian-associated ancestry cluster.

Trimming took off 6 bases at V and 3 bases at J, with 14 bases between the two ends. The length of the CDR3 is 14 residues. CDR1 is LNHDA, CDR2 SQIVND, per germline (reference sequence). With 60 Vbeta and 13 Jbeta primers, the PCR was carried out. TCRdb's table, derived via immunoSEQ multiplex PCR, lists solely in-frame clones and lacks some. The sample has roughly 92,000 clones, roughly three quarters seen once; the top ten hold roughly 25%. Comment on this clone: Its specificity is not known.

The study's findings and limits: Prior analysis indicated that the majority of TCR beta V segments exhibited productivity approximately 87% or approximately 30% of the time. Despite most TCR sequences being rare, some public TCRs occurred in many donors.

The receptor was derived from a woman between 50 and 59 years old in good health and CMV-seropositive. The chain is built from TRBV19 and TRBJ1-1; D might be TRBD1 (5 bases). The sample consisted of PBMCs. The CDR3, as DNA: TGTGCCAGTAGCGCCATGAAGGGGTACACTGAAGCTTTCTTT. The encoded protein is CASSAMKGYTEAFF. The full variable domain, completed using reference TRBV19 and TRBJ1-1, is DGGITQSPKYLFRKEGQNVTLSCEQNLNHDAMYWYRQDPGQGLRLIYYSQIVNDFQKGDIAEGYSVSREKKESFPLTVTSAQKNPTAFYLCASSAMKGYTEAFFGQGTRLTVV.